The following is a T cell receptor beta chain sequence with its context. Multiplex touch-down PCR with TRB-A/B primers amplified rearranged V-D-J TRB sequences. MiXCR, applied by TCRdb to the multiplex PCR reads, yields one record per CDR3 protein. This table has approximately 9,700 distinct CDR3 sequences, 25% to 30% appearing once. The data derive from a study of T cell repertoires in aging, cancer and after chemotherapy. The template was genomic DNA from peripheral blood, not RNA. Trimming shortened V by 2 bases and J by 6 bases, and 14 bases separated the two germline ends. The CDR3 covers 15 residues. Germline lookup yields CDR1 SGHTA and CDR2 FQGTGA.

The chain carries TRBV7-3 and TRBJ2-1, with TRBD1 as a possible D gene (7 bases). This sequence originates from a human donor in good health. The sample comprised blood. CDR3: CASSLAGQTTNEQFF. The CDR3 nucleotides read TGTGCCAGCAGCTTAGCGGGACAGACCACCAATGAGCAGTTCTTC.